The rows below give T cell receptor beta chains drawn from one sample of a study of T cell repertoires in aging, cancer and after chemotherapy. TCRdb re-called the multiplex PCR reads through MiXCR, storing one row per CDR3 protein. Of about 13,000 distinct CDR3 sequences in the sample, about 25% were seen once. The sample comprised blood. The receptor source for this set is a human donor in good health. CDR3s include the opening cysteine and the closing phenylalanine or tryptophan. D genes are given only for firm matches. Size is omitted from some rows. Given values are once, few, many or a class for expanded clones.

V: TRBV19; length: 11; J: TRBJ1-2; size: many; D: .; DNA: TGTGCCAGTTCATGGGGCTATGGCTACACCTTC; CDR3: CASSWGYGYTF
V: TRBV7-9; length: 16; J: TRBJ2-3; size: .; D: .; DNA: TGTGCCAGCAGCCCAGGGACAACCTTACCCACAGATACGCAGTATTTT; CDR3: CASSPGTTLPTDTQYF
V: TRBV5-6; length: 15; J: TRBJ2-3; size: .; D: .; DNA: TGTGCCAGCAGCCCGATGTGGGGGAACACAGATACGCAGTATTTT; CDR3: CASSPMWGNTDTQYF
V: TRBV6-4; length: 15; J: TRBJ2-3; size: few; D: TRBD2; DNA: TGTGCCACTACCGAACAAGCGGGGGGGCCGGATACGCAGTATTTT; CDR3: CATTEQAGGPDTQYF
V: TRBV12-3/TRBV12-4; length: 17; J: TRBJ2-7; size: .; D: TRBD1; DNA: TGTGCCAGCAGTCCAGGGACAGAAGGTACGGGCTTCGACGAGCAGTACTTC; CDR3: CASSPGTEGTGFDEQYF
V: TRBV6-2/TRBV6-3; length: 15; J: TRBJ2-1; size: .; D: TRBD1; DNA: TGTGCCAGCAAACGCGGGACAGGGAGTGTCGGTGAGCAGTTCTTC; CDR3: CASKRGTGSVGEQFF
V: TRBV19; length: 12; J: TRBJ1-4; size: many; D: TRBD1; DNA: TGTGCCAGCGGGACAGGGCCTGAAAAACTGTTTTTT; CDR3: CASGTGPEKLFF
V: TRBV19; length: 14; J: TRBJ2-7; size: few; D: .; DNA: TGTGCCAGTAGTAGGCGGGGGCCTACCTACGAGCAGTACTTC; CDR3: CASSRRGPTYEQYF
V: TRBV11-1; length: 12; J: TRBJ2-7; size: many; D: .; DNA: TGTGCCAGCAGCCTCTTGGGGGACGAGCAGTACTTC; CDR3: CASSLLGDEQYF
V: TRBV19; length: 15; J: TRBJ2-3; size: few; D: .; DNA: TGTGCCAGTAGTATAGGGCGGGGAATCACAGATACGCAGTATTTT; CDR3: CASSIGRGITDTQYF
V: TRBV28; length: 15; J: TRBJ1-5; size: .; D: .; DNA: TGTGCCAGCAGTCCCCGGGGGCAGCGGGATCAGCCCCAGCATTTT; CDR3: CASSPRGQRDQPQHF
V: TRBV6-6; length: 11; J: TRBJ2-1; size: .; D: .; DNA: TGTGCCAGCAGTTACAACAAGGAGCAGTTCTTC; CDR3: CASSYNKEQFF
V: TRBV19; length: 13; J: TRBJ1-2; size: few; D: .; DNA: TGTGCCAGTAATGGCGGGGGAATGTATGGCTACACCTTC; CDR3: CASNGGGMYGYTF
V: TRBV4-2; length: 16; J: TRBJ1-4; size: few; D: .; DNA: TGTGCCAGCAGCCAAGTCGAACGGCAGACCCATGAAAAACTGTTTTTT; CDR3: CASSQVERQTHEKLFF
V: TRBV6-2/TRBV6-3; length: 12; J: TRBJ2-2; size: few; D: .; DNA: TGTGCCAGCAGCTACCAGGTCGGGGAGCTGTTTTTT; CDR3: CASSYQVGELFF
V: TRBV20-1; length: 15; J: TRBJ2-7; size: .; D: TRBD1; DNA: TGCAGTGCTAGAGATGGGAGACAGGGGGCGTCCGAGCAGTACTTC; CDR3: CSARDGRQGASEQYF
V: TRBV30; length: 14; J: TRBJ1-1; size: .; D: .; DNA: TGTGCCTGGAAAGGAGTGGGGACGAACACTGAAGCTTTCTTT; CDR3: CAWKGVGTNTEAFF
V: TRBV7-2; length: 12; J: TRBJ1-4; size: few; D: .; DNA: TGTGCCAGCAGCTCTACCAAGGAAAAACTGTTTTTT; CDR3: CASSSTKEKLFF
V: TRBV18; length: 14; J: TRBJ1-3; size: .; D: .; DNA: TGTGCCAGCTCACCACGGGGGACAGGAAACACCATATATTTT; CDR3: CASSPRGTGNTIYF
V: TRBV19; length: 14; J: TRBJ1-6; size: many; D: .; DNA: TGTGCCAGTAGTATATGGGGGGCTGAATCACCCCTCCACTTT; CDR3: CASSIWGAESPLHF
V: TRBV20-1; length: 14; J: TRBJ1-1; size: .; D: .; DNA: TGCAGTGCTAGAGAAGGGACGGCGAACACTGAAGCTTTCTTT; CDR3: CSAREGTANTEAFF
V: TRBV21-1; length: 16; J: TRBJ1-4; size: .; D: .; DNA: TGTGCCAGCAGCAAGTCTTTGGGACAGACTAATGAAAAACTGTTTTTT; CDR3: CASSKSLGQTNEKLFF
V: TRBV20-1; length: 14; J: TRBJ2-4; size: .; D: .; DNA: TGCAGTGCTAGAGAACGGGGGGCCCCAAACATTCAGTACTTC; CDR3: CSARERGAPNIQYF
V: TRBV4-3; length: 17; J: TRBJ1-2; size: .; D: .; DNA: TGCGCCAGCAGCCAGGGCACTTTGGGCAGGGCTGTTGGCGGCTACACCTTC; CDR3: CASSQGTLGRAVGGYTF
V: TRBV7-2; length: 14; J: TRBJ2-5; size: .; D: .; DNA: TGTGCCAGCAGCTTAACGACTACCCTCTATACCCAGTACTTC; CDR3: CASSLTTTLYTQYF
V: TRBV7-2; length: 12; J: TRBJ2-5; size: few; D: .; DNA: TGTGCCAGCAACCGAGGGTCAGAGACCCAGTACTTC; CDR3: CASNRGSETQYF
V: TRBV5-6; length: 12; J: TRBJ1-2; size: .; D: .; DNA: TGTGCCAGCAGCGCGGTCCCCTATGGCTACACCTTC; CDR3: CASSAVPYGYTF
V: TRBV19; length: 14; J: TRBJ1-1; size: few; D: .; DNA: TGTGCCAGTAGTATCGCCGGGGCCGGTGGTGAAGCTTTCTTT; CDR3: CASSIAGAGGEAFF
V: TRBV7-2; length: 14; J: TRBJ2-6; size: .; D: .; DNA: TGTGCCAGCAGCCGATACTCTGGGGCCAACGTCCTGACTTTC; CDR3: CASSRYSGANVLTF
V: TRBV12-3/TRBV12-4; length: 13; J: TRBJ2-2; size: few; D: .; DNA: TGTGCCAGCAGTTGGGAGGGGGCCGGGGAGCTGTTTTTT; CDR3: CASSWEGAGELFF
V: TRBV7-6; length: 12; J: TRBJ1-5; size: many; D: .; DNA: TGTGCCAGCAGCTTAGATCATGGGCCCCAGCATTTT; CDR3: CASSLDHGPQHF
V: TRBV5-6; length: 11; J: TRBJ2-1; size: .; D: .; DNA: TGTGCCAGCAGCCAATGGAATGAGCAGTTCTTC; CDR3: CASSQWNEQFF
V: TRBV10-3; length: 15; J: TRBJ2-1; size: few; D: .; DNA: TGTGCCATCAGTGACGGCGGGTCCAGAAACAATGAGCAGTTCTTC; CDR3: CAISDGGSRNNEQFF
V: TRBV6-5; length: 14; J: TRBJ1-6; size: medium-sized; D: .; DNA: TGTGCCAGCAGTTACGGGCCGGGAAGTTCACCCCTCCACTTT; CDR3: CASSYGPGSSPLHF
V: TRBV20-1; length: 14; J: TRBJ2-7; size: .; D: .; DNA: TGCAGTGCTGAGCTGCAGGTTTACTCCTACGAGCAGTACTTC; CDR3: CSAELQVYSYEQYF
V: TRBV6-2/TRBV6-3; length: 16; J: TRBJ2-2; size: few; D: .; DNA: TGTGCCAGCAGTCCCCTTAAGATGACGAGCACCGGGGAGCTGTTTTTT; CDR3: CASSPLKMTSTGELFF
V: TRBV18; length: 14; J: TRBJ1-3; size: few; D: .; DNA: TGTGCCAGCTCACGGGACGGGGCTGGAAACACCATATATTTT; CDR3: CASSRDGAGNTIYF
V: TRBV29-1; length: 10; J: TRBJ1-2; size: medium-sized; D: .; DNA: TGCAGCGTTGCAACGATGGGCTACACCTTC; CDR3: CSVATMGYTF
V: TRBV12-3/TRBV12-4; length: 13; J: TRBJ2-7; size: .; D: .; DNA: TGTGCCAGCAGTTTTGGAAGGGGTTACGAGCAGTACTTC; CDR3: CASSFGRGYEQYF
V: TRBV10-3; length: 15; J: TRBJ1-6; size: few; D: .; DNA: TGTGCCATCAGTGAGTCGGTGACTCCCAATTCACCCCTCCACTTT; CDR3: CAISESVTPNSPLHF
V: TRBV7-9; length: 15; J: TRBJ1-1; size: few; D: TRBD1; DNA: TGTGCCAGCAGCTCACTCGGACAGGACGGGACTGAAGCTTTCTTT; CDR3: CASSSLGQDGTEAFF
V: TRBV11-2; length: 13; J: TRBJ1-5; size: .; D: .; DNA: TGTGCCAGCAGCTTAGGGGGTAGTCAGCCCCAGCATTTT; CDR3: CASSLGGSQPQHF
V: TRBV12-3/TRBV12-4; length: 18; J: TRBJ1-5; size: .; D: .; DNA: TGTGCCAGCAGTCGACGCTTTTCCCCGGCAGGGAGCAATCAGCCCCAGCATTTT; CDR3: CASSRRFSPAGSNQPQHF
V: TRBV7-9; length: 15; J: TRBJ2-1; size: few; D: .; DNA: TGTGCCAGCAGGAGAGGGGGGGCATCCTACAATGAGCAGTTCTTC; CDR3: CASRRGGASYNEQFF
V: TRBV30; length: 14; J: TRBJ1-1; size: few; D: .; DNA: TGTGCCTGGAGTGTAAAACAGGCGAACACTGAAGCTTTCTTT; CDR3: CAWSVKQANTEAFF
V: TRBV11-2; length: 11; J: TRBJ2-1; size: .; D: .; DNA: TGTGCCAGCACCACCTTTCTAGAGCAGTTCTTC; CDR3: CASTTFLEQFF
V: TRBV13; length: 12; J: TRBJ1-2; size: few; D: .; DNA: TGTGCCAGCAGCTCCGGTCTCGGTGGCTACACCTTC; CDR3: CASSSGLGGYTF
V: TRBV12-3/TRBV12-4; length: 14; J: TRBJ2-7; size: .; D: TRBD2; DNA: TGTGCCAGCAGGGGGACTAGCGGCTCCTACGAGCAGTGCTTC; CDR3: CASRGTSGSYEQCF
V: TRBV20-1; length: 13; J: TRBJ2-1; size: few; D: .; DNA: TGCAGTGCTAGACAGGGCCGGCTCAATGAGCAGTTCTTC; CDR3: CSARQGRLNEQFF
V: TRBV6-5; length: 15; J: TRBJ2-5; size: .; D: .; DNA: TGTGCCATCAGTCTATCCAGGGTTGGGCAAGAGACCCAGTACTTC; CDR3: CAISLSRVGQETQYF
V: TRBV7-6; length: 14; J: TRBJ1-5; size: .; D: .; DNA: TGTGCCGGCAGGGCCGGCCACAGGGATCAGCCCCAGCATTTT; CDR3: CAGRAGHRDQPQHF
V: TRBV5-1; length: 13; J: TRBJ1-5; size: .; D: .; DNA: TGCGCCAGCAGCTGGACAATCAATCAGCCCCAGCATTTT; CDR3: CASSWTINQPQHF
V: TRBV12-3/TRBV12-4; length: 12; J: TRBJ2-7; size: medium-sized; D: TRBD1; DNA: TGTGCCAGCAGTTGGGACAGCTACGAGCAGTACTTC; CDR3: CASSWDSYEQYF
V: TRBV12-3/TRBV12-4; length: 14; J: TRBJ1-2; size: medium-sized; D: .; DNA: TGTGCCAGCAGTCCCGGACCTAATGGCTATGGCTACACCTTC; CDR3: CASSPGPNGYGYTF
V: TRBV7-9; length: 15; J: TRBJ1-4; size: .; D: TRBD1; DNA: TGTGCCAGCAGCCCCGGACAGGGCACTAATGAAAAACTGTTTTTT; CDR3: CASSPGQGTNEKLFF
V: TRBV5-1; length: 15; J: TRBJ2-7; size: few; D: .; DNA: TGCGCCAGCAGCTTGGACGCCCAGTCCACCTACGAGCAGTACTTC; CDR3: CASSLDAQSTYEQYF
V: TRBV24-1; length: 14; J: TRBJ2-1; size: few; D: TRBD2; DNA: TGTGCCACCAGTGATTTGAGCGGGGAGGATGAGCAGTTCTTC; CDR3: CATSDLSGEDEQFF
V: TRBV20-1; length: 13; J: TRBJ2-7; size: medium-sized; D: .; DNA: TGCAGTGCTAGAGACCAGGGGGGCTGGGAGCAGTACTTC; CDR3: CSARDQGGWEQYF
V: TRBV19; length: 15; J: TRBJ1-1; size: .; D: TRBD1; DNA: TGTGCCAGTAGTATCTGGGGGACAGGGAACACTGAAGCTTTCTTT; CDR3: CASSIWGTGNTEAFF
V: TRBV12-3/TRBV12-4; length: 14; J: TRBJ2-7; size: .; D: TRBD1; DNA: TGTGCCAGCAGTCGGCGGACAGGGGTATCCGAGCAGTACTTC; CDR3: CASSRRTGVSEQYF